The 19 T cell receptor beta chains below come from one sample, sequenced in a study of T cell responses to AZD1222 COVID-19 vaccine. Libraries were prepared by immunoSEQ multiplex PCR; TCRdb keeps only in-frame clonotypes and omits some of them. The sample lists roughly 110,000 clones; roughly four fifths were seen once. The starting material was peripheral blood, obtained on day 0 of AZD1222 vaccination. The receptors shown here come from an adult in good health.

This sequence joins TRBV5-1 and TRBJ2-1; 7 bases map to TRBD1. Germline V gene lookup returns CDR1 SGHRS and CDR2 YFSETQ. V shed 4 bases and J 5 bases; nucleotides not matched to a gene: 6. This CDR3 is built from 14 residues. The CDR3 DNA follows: TGCGCCAGCAGCCCTGGGACAGCCCACAATGAGCAGTTCTTC. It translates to CASSPGTAHNEQFF.

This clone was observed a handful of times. CDR3 in DNA: TGTGCCAGCAGCGTACAAACAGGGGAGGTCGGGACCCAGTACTTC. Its protein is CASSVQTGEVGTQYF. The chain employs TRBV7-2 and TRBJ2-5; a weak D match, TRBD1 (7 bases). Germline values: CDR1 SGHTA, CDR2 FQGNSA. CDR3 length: 15 amino acids. The V gene lost 5 bases and the J gene lost 7 bases, with 20 bases spanning the gap.

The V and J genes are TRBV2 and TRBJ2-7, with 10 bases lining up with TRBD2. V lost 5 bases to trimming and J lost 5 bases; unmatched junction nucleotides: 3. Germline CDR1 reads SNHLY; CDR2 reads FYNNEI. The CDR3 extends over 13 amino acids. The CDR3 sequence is CASSTSGNHEQYF. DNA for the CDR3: TGTGCCAGCAGTACTAGCGGGAACCACGAGCAGTACTTC.

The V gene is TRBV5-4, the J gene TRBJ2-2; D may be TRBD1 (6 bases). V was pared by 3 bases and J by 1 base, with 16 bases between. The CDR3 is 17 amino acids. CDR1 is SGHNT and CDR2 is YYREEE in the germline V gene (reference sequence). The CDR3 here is CASSWGLGLKNTGELFF. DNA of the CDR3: TGTGCCAGCAGCTGGGGGCTAGGGTTGAAGAACACCGGGGAGCTGTTTTTT.

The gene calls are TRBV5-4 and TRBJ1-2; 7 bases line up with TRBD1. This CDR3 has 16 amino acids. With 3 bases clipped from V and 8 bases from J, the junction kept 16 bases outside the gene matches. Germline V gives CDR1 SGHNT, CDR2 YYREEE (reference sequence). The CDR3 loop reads CASSSGQAAYRGGYTF. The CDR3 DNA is TGTGCCAGCAGCTCAGGACAGGCAGCTTACAGGGGAGGCTACACCTTC.

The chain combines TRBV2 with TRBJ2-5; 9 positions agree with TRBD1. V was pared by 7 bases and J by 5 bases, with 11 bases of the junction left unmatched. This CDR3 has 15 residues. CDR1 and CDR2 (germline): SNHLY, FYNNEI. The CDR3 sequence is CASTIGTGMGETQYF. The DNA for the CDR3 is TGTGCCAGCACAATAGGGACAGGGATGGGGGAGACCCAGTACTTC.

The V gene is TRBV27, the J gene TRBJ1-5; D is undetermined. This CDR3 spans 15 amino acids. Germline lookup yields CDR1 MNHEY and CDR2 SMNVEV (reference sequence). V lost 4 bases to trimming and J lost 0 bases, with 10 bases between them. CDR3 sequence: CASSSDGYSNQPQHF. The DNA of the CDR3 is TGTGCCAGCAGTTCGGACGGTTATAGCAATCAGCCCCAGCATTTT.

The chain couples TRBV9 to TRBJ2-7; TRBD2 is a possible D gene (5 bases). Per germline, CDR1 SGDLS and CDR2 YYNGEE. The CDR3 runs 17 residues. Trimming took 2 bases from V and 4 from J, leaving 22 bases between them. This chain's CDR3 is CASSVLFLCGLTYEQYF. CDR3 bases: TGTGCCAGCAGCGTGCTCTTCCTGTGCGGGCTGACTTACGAGCAGTACTTC. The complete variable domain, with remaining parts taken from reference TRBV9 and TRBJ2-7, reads DSGVTQTPKHLITATGQRVTLRCSPRSGDLSVYWYQQSLDQGLQFLIQYYNGEERAKGNILERFSAQQFPDLHSELNLSSLELGDSALYFCASSVLFLCGLTYEQYFGPGTRLTVT.

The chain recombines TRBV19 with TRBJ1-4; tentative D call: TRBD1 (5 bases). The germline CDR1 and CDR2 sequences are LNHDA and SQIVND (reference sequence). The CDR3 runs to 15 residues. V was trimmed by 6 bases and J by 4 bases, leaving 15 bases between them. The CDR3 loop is CASRRASGGNEKLFF. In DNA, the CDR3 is TGTGCCAGTAGAAGGGCCTCCGGGGGTAATGAAAAACTGTTTTTT.

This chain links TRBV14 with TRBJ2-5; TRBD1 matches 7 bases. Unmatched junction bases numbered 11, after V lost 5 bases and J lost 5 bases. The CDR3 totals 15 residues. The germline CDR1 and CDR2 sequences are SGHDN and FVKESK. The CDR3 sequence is CASSTRQGTWETQYF. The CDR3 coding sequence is TGTGCCAGCAGCACCCGACAGGGCACATGGGAGACCCAGTACTTC.

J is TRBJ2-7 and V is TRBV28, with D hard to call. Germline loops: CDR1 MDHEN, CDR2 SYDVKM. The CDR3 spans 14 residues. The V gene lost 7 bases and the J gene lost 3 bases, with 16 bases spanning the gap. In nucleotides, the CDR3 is TGTGCCAGCACCCGGCCTCAGATCGTCTACGAGCAGTACTTC. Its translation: CASTRPQIVYEQYF.

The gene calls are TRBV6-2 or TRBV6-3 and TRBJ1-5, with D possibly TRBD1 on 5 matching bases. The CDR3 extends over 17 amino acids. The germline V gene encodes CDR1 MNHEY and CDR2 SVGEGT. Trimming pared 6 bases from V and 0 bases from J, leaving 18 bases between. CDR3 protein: CASSPKWGLDSNQPQHF. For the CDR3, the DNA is TGTGCCAGCAGCCCTAAGTGGGGCCTAGATAGCAATCAGCCCCAGCATTTT.

CDR3 amino acids: CASSSNTARQYF. CDR3 nucleotides: TGTGCCAGCAGCTCCAACACGGCAAGGCAGTACTTC. The gene calls are TRBV7-9 and TRBJ2-7; D ambiguous. V was shortened by 4 bases and J by 9 bases, with 13 bases between the two germline ends. The CDR3 covers 12 residues. CDR1 SEHNR and CDR2 FQNEAQ come from the germline V gene (reference sequence).

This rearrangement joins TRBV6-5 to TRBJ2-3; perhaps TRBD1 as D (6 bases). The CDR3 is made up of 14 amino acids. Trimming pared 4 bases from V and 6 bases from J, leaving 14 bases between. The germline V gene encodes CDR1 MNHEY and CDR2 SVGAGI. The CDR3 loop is CASSLQGLSDTQYF. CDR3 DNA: TGTGCCAGCAGTTTACAGGGTTTGTCGGATACGCAGTATTTT.

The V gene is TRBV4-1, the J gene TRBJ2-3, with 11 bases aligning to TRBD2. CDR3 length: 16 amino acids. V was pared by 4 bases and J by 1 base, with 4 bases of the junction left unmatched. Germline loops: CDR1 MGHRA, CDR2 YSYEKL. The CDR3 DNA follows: TGCGCCAGCAGCCGGCAACTAGCGGGGGGCACAGATACGCAGTATTTT. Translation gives CASSRQLAGGTDTQYF.

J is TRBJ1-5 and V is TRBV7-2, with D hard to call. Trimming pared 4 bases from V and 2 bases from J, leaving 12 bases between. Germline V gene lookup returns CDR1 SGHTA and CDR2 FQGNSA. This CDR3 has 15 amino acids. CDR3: CASSWGYQGNQPQHF. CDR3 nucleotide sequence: TGTGCCAGCAGCTGGGGTTACCAGGGCAATCAGCCCCAGCATTTT.

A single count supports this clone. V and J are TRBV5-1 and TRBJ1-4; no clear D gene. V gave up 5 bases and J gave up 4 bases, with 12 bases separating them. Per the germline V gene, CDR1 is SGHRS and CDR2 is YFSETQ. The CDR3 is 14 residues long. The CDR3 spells CASSSGPVNEKLFF. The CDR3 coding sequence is TGCGCCAGCAGTTCCGGGCCAGTTAATGAAAAACTGTTTTTT.

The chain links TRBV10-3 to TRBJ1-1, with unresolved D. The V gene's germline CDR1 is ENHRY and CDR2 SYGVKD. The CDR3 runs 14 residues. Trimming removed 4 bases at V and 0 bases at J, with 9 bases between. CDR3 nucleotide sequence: TGTGCCATCAGTGCTGGCGTACTGAACACTGAAGCTTTCTTT. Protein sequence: CAISAGVLNTEAFF.

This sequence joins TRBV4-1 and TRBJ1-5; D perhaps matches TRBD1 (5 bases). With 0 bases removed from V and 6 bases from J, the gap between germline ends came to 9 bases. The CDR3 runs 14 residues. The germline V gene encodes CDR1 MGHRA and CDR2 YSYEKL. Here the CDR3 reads CASSQETGRQPQHF. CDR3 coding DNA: TGCGCCAGCAGCCAAGAAACGGGACGTCAGCCCCAGCATTTT.